Listed here are 3 T cell receptor beta chains from one sample, sequenced in a study of glioma-infiltrating T cells after dendritic cell vaccination. Here immunoSEQ multiplex PCR was the method, and the copy in TCRdb shows in-frame clones only, minus some. The sample holds about 95,000 clones, approximately 81% seen once. The source material was blood, sampled before dendritic cell vaccination. These receptors all come from a human donor with glioblastoma.

The chain employs TRBV5-4 and TRBJ1-1; 10 bases agree with TRBD1. Germline CDR1 and CDR2: SGHNT and YYREEE (reference sequence). This CDR3 comprises 15 residues. J was trimmed by 6 bases and V by 0 bases; bases with no gene match: 5. The CDR3 bases are TGTGCCAGCAGCTTGGCCTTGGACAGGGGGGCTGAAGCTTTCTTT. Translating gives CASSLALDRGAEAFF.

The chain recombines TRBV15 with TRBJ2-1, with D possibly TRBD1 on 6 matching bases. In germline, CDR1 is LNHNV, CDR2 YYDKDF (reference sequence). V was shortened by 3 bases and J by 3 bases, with 12 bases between the two germline ends. There are 15 residues in the CDR3. The CDR3 sequence: CATSREGQNYNEQFF. The DNA for the CDR3 is TGTGCCACCAGCAGGGAAGGACAGAACTACAATGAGCAGTTCTTC. Using reference TRBV15 and TRBJ2-1 for the parts outside the CDR3, the full variable domain is DAMVIQNPRYQVTQFGKPVTLSCSQTLNHNVMYWYQQKSSQAPKLLFHYYDKDFNNEADTPDNFQSRRPNTSFCFLDIRSPGLGDTAMYLCATSREGQNYNEQFFGPGTRLTVL.

For this clone: A much larger clone lies a single base off, so this may be a read error. The same CDR3 can be traced to other DNA sequences in this sample. The chain links TRBV21-1 to TRBJ2-7; no DNA check was done on the table's D call, TRBD1. TRBV21-1 is a pseudogene segment. The CDR3 is 14 amino acids. CDR3 protein: CASSKVGLGYEQYF. The DNA of the CDR3 is TGTGCCAGCAGCAAGGTGGGGCTAGGCTACGAGCAGTACTTC.